The rows below give T cell receptor beta chains drawn from one sample of a study of graft-versus-host responses after intestinal transplantation. Profiling relied on immunoSEQ multiplex PCR, and the TCRdb table lists in-frame clones only, not all of them. The sample shows 75,000 to 95,000 clones, approximately 89% of them seen only once. Their antigens remain unidentified. Sequencing was performed on unstimulated CD4+ T cells sorted from spleen or lymph node cells, taken before transplant. These receptors originate from a human donor who was the organ donor for an intestinal transplant. CDR3s include the opening cysteine and the closing phenylalanine or tryptophan. The D gene is left open where the match is weak. Expanded clones are given a class, and other clones once, few, many or no size at all.

j_call clone_size v_call d_call cdr3_aa cdr3_nt
TRBJ1-2 NA TRBV7-9 TRBD1 CASSFEGAVGYTF TGTGCCAGCAGCTTTGAGGGGGCGGTTGGCTACACCTTC
TRBJ2-1 NA TRBV21-1 NA CASGLARFCNEQFF TGTGCCAGCGGACTAGCGCGATTTTGCAATGAGCAGTTCTTC
TRBJ1-1 few TRBV12-5 NA CASGGDWNTEAFF TGTGCTAGTGGTGGGGACTGGAACACTGAAGCTTTCTTT
TRBJ2-7 NA TRBV14 NA CASSRREVTTSSYEQYF TGTGCCAGCAGCCGCCGAGAGGTGACCACGAGCTCCTACGAGCAGTACTTC
TRBJ2-5 NA TRBV29-1 NA CSVARETQYF TGCAGCGTTGCGCGCGAGACCCAGTACTTC
TRBJ2-1 NA TRBV10-1 TRBD1 CASSDGQVPYNEQFF TGCGCCAGCAGTGACGGACAGGTCCCCTACAATGAGCAGTTCTTC
TRBJ2-3 once TRBV6-5 TRBD1 CASSRQGPTDTQYF TGTGCCAGCAGTCGACAGGGCCCCACAGATACGCAGTATTTT
TRBJ1-1 once TRBV28 NA CASSPGGRNAEAFF TGTGCCAGCAGTCCCGGCGGCCGGAACGCTGAAGCTTTCTTT
TRBJ2-1 once TRBV4-1 NA CASSFSGSSYNEQFF TGCGCCAGCAGCTTTAGCGGAAGCTCCTACAATGAGCAGTTCTTC
TRBJ1-2 NA TRBV7-9 TRBD1 CASSQGALANYGYTF TGTGCCAGCAGCCAGGGGGCCCTAGCTAACTATGGCTACACCTTC
TRBJ2-1 NA TRBV27 NA CASSLSALGTPGPYNEQFF TGTGCCAGCAGTTTATCCGCACTCGGGACTCCCGGACCCTACAATGAGCAGTTCTTC
TRBJ2-1 NA TRBV28 TRBD2 CASSDLPSFLAGIDNEQFF TGTGCCAGCAGTGACCTCCCTTCTTTTCTAGCGGGAATCGACAATGAGCAGTTCTTC
TRBJ2-7 NA TRBV11-3 NA CASSQDRPSYEQYF TGTGCCAGCAGCCAGGACAGACCTTCCTACGAGCAGTACTTC
TRBJ2-7 NA TRBV30 NA CAWSADIIREQYF TGTGCCTGGAGTGCGGACATTATCCGCGAGCAGTACTTC
TRBJ2-1 NA TRBV28 NA CASSLAMLSYNEQFF TGTGCCAGCAGTTTAGCTATGCTTAGCTACAATGAGCAGTTCTTC
TRBJ1-6 NA TRBV19 TRBD1 CARTGNNSPLHF TGTGCCAGGACAGGGAATAATTCACCCCTCCACTTT
TRBJ1-6 NA TRBV9 TRBD1 CASSVARGQDSYNSPLHF TGTGCCAGCAGCGTAGCTCGTGGACAGGACTCCTATAATTCACCCCTCCACTTT
TRBJ1-2 NA TRBV19 TRBD1 CASRTGTGYVDYGYTF TGTGCCAGTAGGACCGGGACAGGGTATGTCGACTATGGCTACACCTTC
TRBJ1-1 NA TRBV7-9 NA CASSPTDYTEAFF TGTGCCAGCAGCCCGACAGATTACACTGAAGCTTTCTTT
TRBJ1-2 once TRBV6-5 NA CASSYSIHGADYGYTF TGTGCCAGCAGTTACTCGATTCATGGGGCCGACTATGGCTACACCTTC
TRBJ2-7 NA TRBV12-5 TRBD1 CASGLGTGSSYEQYF TGTGCTAGTGGTTTGGGGACAGGTTCCTCCTACGAGCAGTACTTC
TRBJ2-2 NA TRBV7-3 NA CASSLMDVGGPLTGELFF TGTGCCAGCAGCTTAATGGACGTAGGAGGGCCCCTAACCGGGGAGCTGTTTTTT
TRBJ1-5 NA TRBV9 NA CASSPDSYSNQPQHF TGTGCCAGCAGCCCGGACAGTTATAGCAATCAGCCCCAGCATTTT
TRBJ2-3 NA TRBV28 TRBD2 CASSSLETSGRAIDTQYF TGTGCCAGCAGTTCACTTGAGACTAGCGGGAGGGCCATTGATACGCAGTATTTT
TRBJ1-2 NA TRBV18 NA CASSPESNYGYTF TGTGCCAGCTCACCAGAGAGTAACTATGGCTACACCTTC
TRBJ2-7 NA TRBV28 TRBD2 CASSPRTSGLSSYEQYF TGTGCCAGCAGTCCAAGGACTAGCGGGCTGAGCTCCTACGAGCAGTACTTC
TRBJ2-3 NA TRBV15 TRBD1 CAKNRGPRLFLSTDTQYF TGTGCCAAAAACAGGGGGCCCCGATTGTTTCTAAGCACAGATACGCAGTATTTT
TRBJ2-7 NA TRBV19 TRBD1 CASSRETGAPYEQYF TGTGCCAGTAGTAGGGAGACAGGGGCCCCCTACGAGCAGTACTTC
TRBJ1-2 NA TRBV6-6 TRBD1 CASITDRGGFNYGYTF TGTGCCAGCATTACGGACAGGGGCGGATTTAACTATGGCTACACCTTC
TRBJ1-1 NA TRBV6-5 NA CASTRQSGTEAFF TGTGCCAGCACGCGACAGTCCGGAACTGAAGCTTTCTTT
TRBJ2-6 NA TRBV7-3 TRBD1 CASSLTDRGGANVLTF TGTGCCAGCAGCTTAACGGACAGGGGTGGGGCCAACGTCCTGACTTTC
TRBJ1-2 NA TRBV27 NA CASSLSGQGTNYGYTF TGTGCCAGCAGTTTATCAGGCCAGGGAACTAACTATGGCTACACCTTC
TRBJ2-7 NA TRBV5-1 TRBD2 CASSLSSGSNEQYF TGCGCCAGCAGCTTGTCTAGCGGGAGCAACGAGCAGTACTTC
TRBJ1-5 NA TRBV6-6 TRBD1 CASSYEIPGQGSRHF TGTGCCAGCAGTTACGAGATTCCGGGACAGGGTTCTAGGCATTTT
TRBJ2-7 NA TRBV10-1 TRBD2 CASSRTRGSYEQYF TGCGCCAGCAGCCGGACTAGGGGAAGCTACGAGCAGTACTTC
TRBJ2-5 NA TRBV25-1 TRBD2 CASSEFGTSGTQETQYF TGTGCCAGCAGTGAATTCGGGACTAGCGGGACCCAAGAGACCCAGTACTTC
TRBJ2-6 NA TRBV27 NA CASRVAGANVLTF TGTGCCAGCAGGGTAGCTGGGGCCAACGTCCTGACTTTC
TRBJ2-3 NA TRBV5-1 TRBD2 CASSLGLATDTQYF TGCGCCAGCAGCTTAGGACTAGCGACAGATACGCAGTATTTT
TRBJ1-1 NA TRBV6-6 TRBD1 CASRRPGQGANTEAFF TGTGCCAGCAGACGACCGGGACAGGGGGCGAATACTGAAGCTTTCTTT
TRBJ2-4 NA TRBV15 TRBD2 CATKPSGEAKNIQYF TGTGCCACCAAACCTAGCGGAGAAGCCAAAAACATTCAGTACTTC
TRBJ2-1 NA TRBV2 TRBD2 CASSEERLAGYNEQFF TGTGCCAGCAGTGAAGAGCGACTAGCGGGATACAATGAGCAGTTCTTC
TRBJ2-5 NA TRBV10-1 TRBD2 CASSDGGTQETQYF TGCGCCAGCAGTGACGGGGGGACCCAAGAGACCCAGTACTTC
TRBJ2-3 NA TRBV12-5 NA CASGFEVSTDTQYF TGTGCTAGTGGCTTTGAGGTTAGCACAGATACGCAGTATTTT
TRBJ2-7 NA TRBV11-2 NA CASSLVGHVSYEQYF TGTGCCAGCAGCTTAGTGGGACATGTATCCTACGAGCAGTACTTC
TRBJ1-3 NA TRBV4-2 TRBD1 CASSQDLGDRGPSGNTIYF TGTGCCAGCAGCCAAGATCTTGGGGACAGGGGTCCATCTGGAAACACCATATATTTT
TRBJ2-2 once TRBV9 NA CASSVEGLNTGELFF TGTGCCAGCAGCGTAGAAGGACTGAACACCGGGGAGCTGTTTTTT